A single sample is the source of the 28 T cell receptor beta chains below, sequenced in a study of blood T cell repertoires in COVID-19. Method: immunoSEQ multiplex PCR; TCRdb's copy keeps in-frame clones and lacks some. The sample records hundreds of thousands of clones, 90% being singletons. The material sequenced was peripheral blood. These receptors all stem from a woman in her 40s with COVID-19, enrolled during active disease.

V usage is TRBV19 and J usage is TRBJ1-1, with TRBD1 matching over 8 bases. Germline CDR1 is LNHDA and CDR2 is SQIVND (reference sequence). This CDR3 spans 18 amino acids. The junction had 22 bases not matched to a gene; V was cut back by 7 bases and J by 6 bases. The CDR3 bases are TGTGCCAGTAACATAGGAGGACCGGGACAGGCCCAGTGGTCTGAAGCTTTCTTT. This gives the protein CASNIGGPGQAQWSEAFF.

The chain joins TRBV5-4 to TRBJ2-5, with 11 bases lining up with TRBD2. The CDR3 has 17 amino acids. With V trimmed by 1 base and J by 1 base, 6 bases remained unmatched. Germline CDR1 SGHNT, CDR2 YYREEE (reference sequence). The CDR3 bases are TGTGCCAGCAGCTTGTATTCTAGCGGGGGGTCCCAAGAGACCCAGTACTTC. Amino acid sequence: CASSLYSSGGSQETQYF.

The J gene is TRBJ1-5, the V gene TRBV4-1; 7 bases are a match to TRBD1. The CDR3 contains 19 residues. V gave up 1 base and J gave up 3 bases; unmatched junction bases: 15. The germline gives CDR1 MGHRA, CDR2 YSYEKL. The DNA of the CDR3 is TGCGCCAGCAGCCAAGTCTTAATGGAAGGGGGCTCTTCCAATCAGCCCCAGCATTTT. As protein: CASSQVLMEGGSSNQPQHF.

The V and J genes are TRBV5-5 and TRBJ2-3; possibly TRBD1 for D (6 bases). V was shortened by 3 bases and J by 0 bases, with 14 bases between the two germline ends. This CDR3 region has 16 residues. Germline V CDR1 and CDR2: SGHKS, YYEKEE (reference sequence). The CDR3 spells CASSSGDLPSTDTQYF. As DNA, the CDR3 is TGTGCCAGCAGCTCAGGGGACCTCCCAAGCACAGATACGCAGTATTTT.

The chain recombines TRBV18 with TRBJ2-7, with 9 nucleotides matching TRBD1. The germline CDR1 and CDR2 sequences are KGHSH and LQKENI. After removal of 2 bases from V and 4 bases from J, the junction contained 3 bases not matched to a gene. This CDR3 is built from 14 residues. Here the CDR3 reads CASSPGDRVYEQYF. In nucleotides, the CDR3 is TGTGCCAGCTCACCAGGGGACAGGGTTTACGAGCAGTACTTC.

CDR3 sequence reads: CASREPRTGKTTSTDTQYF. CDR3 bases: TGTGCCAGCAGGGAACCGAGGACGGGAAAGACCACTAGCACAGATACGCAGTATTTT. The V gene is TRBV6-1, the J gene TRBJ2-3; tentatively, D is TRBD2 (5 bases). The V end lost 6 bases, the J end lost 0 bases, and 25 bases lay between the germline ends. Germline CDR1 MNHNS, CDR2 SASEGT. The CDR3 is made up of 19 amino acids.

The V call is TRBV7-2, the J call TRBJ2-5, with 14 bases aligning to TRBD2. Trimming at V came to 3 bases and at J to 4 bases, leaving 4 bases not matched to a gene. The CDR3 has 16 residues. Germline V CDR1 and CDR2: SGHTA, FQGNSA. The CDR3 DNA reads TGTGCCAGCAGCTTCCAGACTAGCGGGAGGGCAGAGACCCAGTACTTC. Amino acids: CASSFQTSGRAETQYF.

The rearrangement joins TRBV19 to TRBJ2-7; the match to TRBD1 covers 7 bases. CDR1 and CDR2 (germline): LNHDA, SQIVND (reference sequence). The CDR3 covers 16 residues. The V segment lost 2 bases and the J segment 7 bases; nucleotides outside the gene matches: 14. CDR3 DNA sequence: TGTGCCAGTAGTATACTGGGTGAGACAGGGAAACAAGAGCAGTACTTC. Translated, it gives CASSILGETGKQEQYF.

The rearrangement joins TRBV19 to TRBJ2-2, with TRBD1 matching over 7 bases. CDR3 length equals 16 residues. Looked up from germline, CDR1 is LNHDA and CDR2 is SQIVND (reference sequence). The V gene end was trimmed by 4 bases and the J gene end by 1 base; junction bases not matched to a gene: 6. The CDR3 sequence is CASSRTGTVNTGELFF. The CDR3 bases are TGTGCCAGTAGTAGAACCGGGACAGTGAACACCGGGGAGCTGTTTTTT.

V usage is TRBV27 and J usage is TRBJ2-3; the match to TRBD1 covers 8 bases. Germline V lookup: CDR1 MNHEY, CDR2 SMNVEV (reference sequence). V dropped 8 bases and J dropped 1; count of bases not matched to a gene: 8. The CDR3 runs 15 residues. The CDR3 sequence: CASGAWTGRTDTQYF. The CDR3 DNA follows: TGTGCCAGCGGGGCGTGGACAGGGCGCACAGATACGCAGTATTTT.

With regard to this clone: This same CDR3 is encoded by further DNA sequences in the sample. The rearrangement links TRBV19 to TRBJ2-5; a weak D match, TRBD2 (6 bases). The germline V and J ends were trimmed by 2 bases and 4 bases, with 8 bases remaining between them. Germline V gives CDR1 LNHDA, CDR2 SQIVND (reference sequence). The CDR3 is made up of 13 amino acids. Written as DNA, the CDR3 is TGTGCCAGTAGTATAACGGGGGTAGAGACCCAGTACTTC. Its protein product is CASSITGVETQYF. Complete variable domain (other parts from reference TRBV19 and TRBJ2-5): DGGITQSPKYLFRKEGQNVTLSCEQNLNHDAMYWYRQDPGQGLRLIYYSQIVNDFQKGDIAEGYSVSREKKESFPLTVTSAQKNPTAFYLCASSITGVETQYFGPGTRLLVL.

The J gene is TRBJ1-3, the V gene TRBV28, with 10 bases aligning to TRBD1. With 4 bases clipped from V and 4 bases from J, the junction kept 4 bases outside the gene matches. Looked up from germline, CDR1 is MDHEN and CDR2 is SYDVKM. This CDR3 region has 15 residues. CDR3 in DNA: TGTGCCAGCAGTTCGCCGGGACAGGGGGGAAACACCATATATTTT. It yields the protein CASSSPGQGGNTIYF.

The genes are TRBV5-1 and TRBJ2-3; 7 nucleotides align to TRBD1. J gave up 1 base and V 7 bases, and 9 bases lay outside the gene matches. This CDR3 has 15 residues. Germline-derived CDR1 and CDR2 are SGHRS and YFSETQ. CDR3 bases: TGCGCCAGCTACTCATGGACAGGAGGCACAGATACGCAGTATTTT. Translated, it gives CASYSWTGGTDTQYF. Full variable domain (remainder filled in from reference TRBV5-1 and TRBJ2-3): KAGVTQTPRYLIKTRGQQVTLSCSPISGHRSVSWYQQTPGQGLQFLFEYFSETQRNKGNFPGRFSGRQFSNSRSEMNVSTLELGDSALYLCASYSWTGGTDTQYFGPGTRLTVL.

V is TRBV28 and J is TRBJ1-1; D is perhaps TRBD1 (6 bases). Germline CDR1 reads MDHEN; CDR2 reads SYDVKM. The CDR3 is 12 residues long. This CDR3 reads CARPCRGTEAFF. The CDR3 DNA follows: TGTGCACGCCCCTGCAGGGGCACTGAAGCTTTCTTT.

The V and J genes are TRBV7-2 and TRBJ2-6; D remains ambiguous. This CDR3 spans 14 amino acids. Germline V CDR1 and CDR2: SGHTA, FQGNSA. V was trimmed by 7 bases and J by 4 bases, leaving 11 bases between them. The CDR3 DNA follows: TGTGCCAGCAACCAGGCCCTCGGGGCCAACGTCCTGACTTTC. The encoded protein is CASNQALGANVLTF.

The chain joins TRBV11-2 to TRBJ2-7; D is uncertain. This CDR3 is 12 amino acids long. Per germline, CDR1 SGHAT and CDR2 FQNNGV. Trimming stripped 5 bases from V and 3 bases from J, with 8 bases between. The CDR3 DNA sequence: TGTGCCAGCAGCATTCGTCGCTACGAGCAGTACTTC. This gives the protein CASSIRRYEQYF.

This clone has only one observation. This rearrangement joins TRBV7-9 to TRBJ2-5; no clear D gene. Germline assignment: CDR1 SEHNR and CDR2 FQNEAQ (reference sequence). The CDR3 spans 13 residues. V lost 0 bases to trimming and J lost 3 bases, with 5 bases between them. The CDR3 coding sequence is TGTGCCAGCAGCTTAGCGCAGGAAGAGACCCAGTACTTC. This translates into CASSLAQEETQYF.

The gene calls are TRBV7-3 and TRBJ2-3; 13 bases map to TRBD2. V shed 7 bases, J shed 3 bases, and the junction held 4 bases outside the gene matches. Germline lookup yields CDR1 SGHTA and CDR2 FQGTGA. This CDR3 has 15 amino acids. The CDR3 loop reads CASTLLAGGTDTQYF. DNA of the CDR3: TGTGCCAGCACCCTACTAGCGGGGGGGACAGATACGCAGTATTTT.

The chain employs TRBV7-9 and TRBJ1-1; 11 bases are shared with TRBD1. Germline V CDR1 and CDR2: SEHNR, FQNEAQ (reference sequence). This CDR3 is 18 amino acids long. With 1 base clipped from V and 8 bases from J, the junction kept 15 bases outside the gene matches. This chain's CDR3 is CASSLDRTGGLPRGEAFF. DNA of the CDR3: TGTGCCAGCAGCTTAGATAGGACAGGGGGCCTCCCCCGGGGAGAAGCTTTCTTT.

The CDR3 nucleotides are TGTGCCTTACGGGAGACAGGGATGAACACTGAAGCTTTCTTT. Its protein is CALRETGMNTEAFF. This chain uses TRBV30 with TRBJ1-1, with 7 bases fitting TRBD1. The junction had 8 bases not matched to a gene; V was cut back by 7 bases and J by 0 bases. Germline V gene data show CDR1 as GTSNPN and CDR2 as SVGIG (reference sequence). The CDR3 runs 14 residues.

The CDR3: CASSPPLGAGQYEQYF. The CDR3, as DNA: TGTGCCAGCTCACCCCCCTTGGGGGCGGGTCAATACGAGCAGTACTTC. This sequence joins TRBV18 and TRBJ2-7; TRBD1 might be the D (6 bases). This CDR3 spans 16 amino acids. V gave up 3 bases and J gave up 4 bases, with 19 bases separating them. CDR1 and CDR2 (germline): KGHSH, LQKENI.

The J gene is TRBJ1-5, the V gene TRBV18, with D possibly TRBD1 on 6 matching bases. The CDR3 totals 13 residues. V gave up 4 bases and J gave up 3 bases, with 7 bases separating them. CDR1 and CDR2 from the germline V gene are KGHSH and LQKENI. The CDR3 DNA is TGTGCCAGCTCACGACAGGTCAATCAGCCCCAGCATTTT. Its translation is CASSRQVNQPQHF.

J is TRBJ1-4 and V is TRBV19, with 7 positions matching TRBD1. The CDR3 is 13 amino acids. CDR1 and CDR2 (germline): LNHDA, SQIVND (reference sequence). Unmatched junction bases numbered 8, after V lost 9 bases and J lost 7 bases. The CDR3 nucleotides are TGTGCCAGCAAGACAGGGTCGTCTGAAAAACTGTTTTTT. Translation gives CASKTGSSEKLFF.

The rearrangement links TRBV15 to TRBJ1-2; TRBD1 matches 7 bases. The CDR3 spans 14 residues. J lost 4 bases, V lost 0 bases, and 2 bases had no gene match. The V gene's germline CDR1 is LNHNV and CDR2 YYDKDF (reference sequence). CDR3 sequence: CATSRDQGGYGYTF. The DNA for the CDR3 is TGTGCCACCAGCAGAGATCAGGGGGGCTATGGCTACACCTTC.

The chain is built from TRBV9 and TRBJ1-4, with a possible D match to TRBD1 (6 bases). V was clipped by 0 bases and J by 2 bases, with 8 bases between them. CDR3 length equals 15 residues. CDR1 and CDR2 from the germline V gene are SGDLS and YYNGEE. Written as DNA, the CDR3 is TGTGCCAGCAGCGTAGGGCAGGGGACTAATGAAAAACTGTTTTTT. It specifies CASSVGQGTNEKLFF. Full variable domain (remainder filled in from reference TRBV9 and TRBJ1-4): DSGVTQTPKHLITATGQRVTLRCSPRSGDLSVYWYQQSLDQGLQFLIQYYNGEERAKGNILERFSAQQFPDLHSELNLSSLELGDSALYFCASSVGQGTNEKLFFGSGTQLSVL.

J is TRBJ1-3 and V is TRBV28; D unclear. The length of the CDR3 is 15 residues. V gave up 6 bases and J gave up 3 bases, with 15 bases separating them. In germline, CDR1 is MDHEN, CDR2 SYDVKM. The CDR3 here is CASSIPAGSGNTIYF. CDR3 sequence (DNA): TGTGCCAGCAGCATACCCGCGGGGAGTGGAAACACCATATATTTT.

The CDR3, as DNA: TGTGCCAGCAGTTTGAATAGCGGGAGGAGGGGCGAGCAGTACTTC. Its protein is CASSLNSGRRGEQYF. This chain uses TRBV28 with TRBJ2-7; 10 bases agree with TRBD2. J gave up 6 bases and V 3 bases, and 8 bases lay outside the gene matches. CDR1 and CDR2 (germline): MDHEN, SYDVKM. This CDR3 has 15 amino acids. Together with reference TRBV28 and TRBJ2-7, the CDR3 gives the full variable domain: DVKVTQSSRYLVKRTGEKVFLECVQDMDHENMFWYRQDPGLGLRLIYFSYDVKMKEKGDIPEGYSVSREKKERFSLILESASTNQTSMYLCASSLNSGRRGEQYFGPGTRLTVT.

The CDR3 coding sequence is TGTGCCATCCGACAGGGGGCCGAGACAGATACGCAGTATTTT. Translation: CAIRQGAETDTQYF. The chain links TRBV5-4 to TRBJ2-3; 10 bases fit TRBD1. V lost 9 bases to trimming and J lost 3 bases; unmatched junction nucleotides: 7. This CDR3 spans 14 amino acids. Germline CDR1 is SGHNT and CDR2 is YYREEE (reference sequence).